These 24 T cell receptor beta chains originate from one sample sequenced in a study of breast tumors, draining lymph nodes, adjacent tissues. TCRdb itself ran the multiplex PCR reads through MiXCR, one entry per CDR3 protein. This table holds 150,000 to 200,000 distinct CDR3 sequences, approximately 30% found once. The lymph nodes were axillary draining lymph nodes from breast cancer patients. The specimen sequenced was axillary lymph node tissue. The receptor source for this set is a female donor with breast cancer. Some clones in this sample may be carry-over from other donors' samples.

This clonotype appeared many times. The chain uses TRBV20-1 and TRBJ2-1; D is perhaps TRBD1 or TRBD2 (6 bases each). The CDR3 is 10 amino acids. V was clipped by 8 bases and J by 9 bases, with 11 bases between them. Germline V gene data show CDR1 as DFQATT and CDR2 as SNEGSKA (reference sequence). CDR3 nucleotides: TGCAGTACAGGGAGGAGTGAGCAGTTCTTC. As protein: CSTGRSEQFF.

The chain employs TRBV4-3 and TRBJ1-1; 7 positions match TRBD1. The CDR3 length is 16 residues. Germline CDR1 reads LGHNA; CDR2 reads YSLEER. After removal of 5 bases from V and 1 base from J, the junction contained 10 bases not matched to a gene. The DNA of the CDR3 is TGCGCCAGCAGCAAGCTTCCAACAGGGGAGAACACTGAAGCTTTCTTT. Translating it yields CASSKLPTGENTEAFF.

A few counts support this clonotype. For the CDR3, the DNA is TGCGCCAGCAGCTTGGCCGCTAGTTCCTACAATGAGCAGTTCTTC. It encodes CASSLAASSYNEQFF. The V gene is TRBV5-1, the J gene TRBJ2-1; D is uncertain. The CDR3 runs to 15 residues. Germline lookup yields CDR1 SGHRS and CDR2 YFSETQ. Trimming took off 0 bases at V and 1 base at J, with 8 bases between the two ends.

Many counts were recorded for this clonotype. The rearrangement joins TRBV11-2 to TRBJ2-7; 7 positions match TRBD2. The germline V gene has CDR1 SGHAT and CDR2 FQNNGV. V was clipped by 5 bases and J by 5 bases; unmatched bases: 15. The CDR3 consists of 16 residues. The CDR3: CASSLIGSGGDDEQYF. The CDR3 DNA sequence: TGTGCCAGCAGCCTCATAGGGAGTGGGGGGGACGACGAGCAGTACTTC.

The chain is built from TRBV3-1 and TRBJ1-1, with D uncertain. The CDR3 is 15 amino acids. Germline V gene data show CDR1 as LGHDT and CDR2 as YNNKEL (reference sequence). Trimming pared 4 bases from V and 1 base from J, leaving 13 bases between. The CDR3 region has the DNA TGTGCCAGCAGCCGTCATGGGGTGGGGAACACTGAAGCTTTCTTT. Translating gives CASSRHGVGNTEAFF.

The chain combines TRBV2 with TRBJ2-7; TRBD2 aligns across 10 bases. The ends lost 3 bases at V and 6 bases at J; junction bases unmatched: 11. The CDR3 has 16 amino acids. Germline values: CDR1 SNHLY, CDR2 FYNNEI. CDR3 loop: CASSELAGGSGGEQYF. Here the CDR3 DNA reads TGTGCCAGCAGTGAGTTAGCGGGGGGATCGGGGGGCGAGCAGTACTTC.

The chain couples TRBV12-3 or TRBV12-4 to TRBJ2-3, with 7 bases aligning to TRBD1. CDR3 length: 15 amino acids. V shed 3 bases, J shed 3 bases, and the junction held 6 bases outside the gene matches. In DNA form, the CDR3 reads TGTGCCAGCAGTTTGACAGGGTTAGGGACAGATACGCAGTATTTT. Amino acid sequence: CASSLTGLGTDTQYF.

The rearrangement joins TRBV5-1 to TRBJ2-5; D gene ambiguous. This CDR3 region has 15 residues. Per germline, CDR1 SGHRS and CDR2 YFSETQ. Trimming took 0 bases from V and 2 from J, leaving 11 bases between them. The DNA for the CDR3 is TGCGCCAGCAGCTTGGCGGCGGCAGTACAAGAGACCCAGTACTTC. It specifies CASSLAAAVQETQYF.

The rearrangement uses TRBV10-1 and TRBJ2-2; D gene uncertain. With 0 bases removed from V and 9 bases from J, the gap between germline ends came to 5 bases. There are 12 residues in the CDR3. From germline, CDR1 is WNHNN and CDR2 SYGVQD (reference sequence). CDR3 coding DNA: TGCGCCAGCAGTGAGTCTAACCGGGAGCTGTTTTTT. Protein: CASSESNRELFF.

The J gene is TRBJ2-7, the V gene TRBV28; 8 bases map to TRBD1. The V segment lost 1 base and the J segment 6 bases; nucleotides outside the gene matches: 11. CDR1 MDHEN and CDR2 SYDVKM come from the germline V gene. The CDR3 length is 16 residues. CDR3 nucleotide sequence: TGTGCCAGCAGTTTATCCGGACAGGGAAAGGGGGGCGAGCAGTACTTC. It specifies CASSLSGQGKGGEQYF.

This clonotype was seen only a few times. This CDR3 fails to terminate in the conserved phenylalanine or tryptophan, so it likely reflects a read error. Because the CDR3's place on the DNA is in doubt, the DNA is left out and the CDR3 is given as listed by TCRdb. The chain uses TRBV11-2 and TRBJ2-6. The CDR3 is made up of 8 amino acids, end residues included. The germline gives CDR1 SGHAT, CDR2 FQNNGV. This CDR3 reads CASSLVRP.

This clonotype appeared a few times. A much larger clone differs by one base, so this may be a read error. The chain joins TRBV20-1 to TRBJ1-2, with TRBD1 identical over 7 bases. This CDR3 comprises 14 residues. The germline V gene encodes CDR1 DFQATT and CDR2 SNEGSKA (reference sequence). The V segment lost 2 bases and the J segment 9 bases; nucleotides outside the gene matches: 12. The CDR3 loop reads CSARKPQGRASYTF. CDR3 DNA: TGCAGTGCTAGAAAACCACAGGGGAGGGCGAGCTACACCTTC.

This clonotype showed up many times. The gene calls are TRBV11-2 and TRBJ2-7; 7 bases line up with TRBD1. CDR3 length: 14 amino acids. V gave up 5 bases and J gave up 3 bases; unmatched junction bases: 7. Germline-derived CDR1 and CDR2 are SGHAT and FQNNGV. The CDR3 DNA sequence: TGTGCCAGCAGCCAACGGACAGGTCACTACGAGCAGTACTTC. Translation: CASSQRTGHYEQYF.

This clonotype was seen many times. This chain uses TRBV6-2 or TRBV6-3 with TRBJ2-1; D unresolved. Per germline, CDR1 MNHEY and CDR2 SVGEGT. The CDR3 totals 11 residues. Trimming cost V 8 bases and J 6 bases, with 8 bases left between them. CDR3 DNA sequence: TGTGCCAGCGAGTCGGCCAATGAGCAGTTCTTC. It yields the protein CASESANEQFF.

For this clonotype: The junction and the germline gene differ at one end; a read error may be behind it. In DNA form, the CDR3 reads TGTGCCAGTAGTAAGTCAAGCGGATCCCGGTACCAAGAGACCCAGTCCTTC. This encodes CASSKSSGSRYQETQSF. The rearrangement uses TRBV19 and TRBJ2-5; possible D gene TRBD2, 5 bases. Germline lookup yields CDR1 LNHDA and CDR2 SQIVND (reference sequence). This CDR3 is 17 amino acids long.

This clonotype was counted at least ten times. This sequence joins TRBV5-1 and TRBJ2-7, with 11 bases fitting TRBD2. Germline lookup yields CDR1 SGHRS and CDR2 YFSETQ. The CDR3 is 14 residues long. J was trimmed by 3 bases and V by 4 bases; bases with no gene match: 3. The CDR3 loop is CASSPLAGGYEQYF. The CDR3 DNA reads as TGCGCCAGCAGCCCCCTAGCGGGAGGCTACGAGCAGTACTTC. The complete variable domain, with remaining parts taken from reference TRBV5-1 and TRBJ2-7, reads KAGVTQTPRYLIKTRGQQVTLSCSPISGHRSVSWYQQTPGQGLQFLFEYFSETQRNKGNFPGRFSGRQFSNSRSEMNVSTLELGDSALYLCASSPLAGGYEQYFGPGTRLTVT.

Ten or more counts support this clonotype. The V and J genes are TRBV5-1 and TRBJ2-7; the match to TRBD1 covers 10 bases. Trimming removed 5 bases from V and 4 bases from J; junction bases left unmatched: 9. The CDR3 totals 15 residues. Germline CDR1 reads SGHRS; CDR2 reads YFSETQ. CDR3 amino acids: CASRAPGQGKYEQYF. The CDR3 DNA is TGCGCCAGCAGGGCTCCGGGACAGGGGAAATACGAGCAGTACTTC.

The rearrangement uses TRBV6-5 and TRBJ1-1; D is possibly TRBD1 (6 bases). The CDR3 length is 13 residues. Germline values: CDR1 MNHEY, CDR2 SVGAGI. V shed 7 bases and J shed 1 base, with 10 bases lying between them. Written as DNA, the CDR3 is TGTGCCAGCACGAGGGGGGAGAACACTGAAGCTTTCTTT. Translating it yields CASTRGENTEAFF.

Points on this clonotype: This sequence may be a read error, since a much larger clone differs from it by one base. The chain links TRBV4-3 to TRBJ2-1; tentative D call: TRBD2 (5 bases). This CDR3 contains 14 residues. From germline, CDR1 is LGHNA and CDR2 YSLEER. Between the trimmed V and J ends, which lost 1 base and 6 bases, there was a span of 10 bases. The CDR3 loop reads CASSQAGSLNEQFF. For the CDR3, the DNA is TGCGCCAGCAGCCAAGCGGGGAGCCTCAATGAGCAGTTCTTC.

This clonotype was detected many times. The CDR3 DNA sequence: TGTGCCTGGAGGCCAGTAATCATCACAGATACGCAGTATTTT. It translates to CAWRPVIITDTQYF. The chain has TRBV30 and TRBJ2-3; D is unclear. The V end was cut by 3 bases, the J end by 2 bases, with 12 bases between. The CDR3 spans 14 residues. CDR1 and CDR2 from the germline V gene are GTSNPN and SVGIG (reference sequence).

The rearrangement uses TRBV20-1 and TRBJ1-1; D perhaps matches TRBD1 (6 bases). Looked up from germline, CDR1 is DFQATT and CDR2 is SNEGSKA (reference sequence). V was cut by 6 bases and J by 4 bases, with 15 bases left in between. This CDR3 comprises 13 residues. The CDR3 sequence is CSARPTGLTEAFF. The CDR3 nucleotides are TGCAGTGCCCGTCCGACAGGCCTCACTGAAGCTTTCTTT.

With regard to this clonotype: A much bigger clone sits one base away, suggesting this may be a read error. This sequence joins TRBV3-1 and TRBJ1-2, with TRBD1 identical over 8 bases. This CDR3 has 15 residues. The junction had 9 bases not matched to a gene; V was cut back by 3 bases and J by 6 bases. The germline gives CDR1 LGHDT, CDR2 YNNKEL (reference sequence). The DNA of the CDR3 is TGTGCCAGCAGCCACGCGGACAGGGAGGGGCATGGCTACACCTTC. Protein product: CASSHADREGHGYTF.

This clonotype has ten or more counts. The V gene is TRBV5-6, the J gene TRBJ2-3; 11 bases agree with TRBD2. The CDR3 has 16 amino acids. V lost 3 bases and J lost 2; bases outside the gene matches: 5. Germline CDR1 reads SGHDT; CDR2 reads YYEEEE. CDR3 nucleotides: TGTGCCAGCAGCTGGAGACTAGCGGGGCCCACAGATACGCAGTATTTT. This sequence encodes CASSWRLAGPTDTQYF.

The V and J genes are TRBV9 and TRBJ2-3; D remains unclear. The J call may be faulty, since TRBJ1-5 better matches the DNA end. CDR1 and CDR2 from the germline V gene are SGDLS and YYNGEE. The CDR3 length is 15 residues. CDR3 nucleotides: TGTGCCAGCAGCTCCGTGGTGGTGAACACAGATACGCAGCATTTT. This translates into CASSSVVVNTDTQHF.